The next 15 T cell receptor beta chains were all read from a single sample in a study of blood T cell repertoires in COVID-19. Only in-frame clones appear in the TCRdb table, and some are missing; sequencing was by immunoSEQ multiplex PCR. The sample contains about 58,000 clones, more than 80% of which appear only once. The specimen sequenced was peripheral blood. The receptors were sampled from a man aged 60-69 years with COVID-19, enrolled during active disease.

This clone showed up just once. This chain joins TRBV11-3 and TRBJ2-7; D uncertain. Germline V lookup: CDR1 SGHNT, CDR2 YENEEA. V was shortened by 5 bases and J by 3 bases, with 14 bases between the two germline ends. This CDR3 has 14 amino acids. DNA for the CDR3: TGTGCCAGCAGCCCTAGTAGGATGAGCTACGAGCAGTACTTC. Protein product: CASSPSRMSYEQYF.

V and J are TRBV9 and TRBJ2-1; TRBD2 aligns across 10 bases. Germline values: CDR1 SGDLS, CDR2 YYNGEE. The CDR3 spans 15 residues. Losses at the gene ends were 2 bases for V and 5 bases for J; bases not matched to a gene: 4. This CDR3 reads CASSVSSGSHNEQFF. CDR3 bases: TGTGCCAGCAGCGTCTCTAGCGGGAGCCACAATGAGCAGTTCTTC.

This clone was observed a handful of times. The J gene is TRBJ2-5, the V gene TRBV25-1; 9 nucleotides agree with TRBD2. The CDR3 runs to 16 residues. Trimming took 4 bases from V and 5 from J; bases not matched to a gene: 11. The germline V gene encodes CDR1 MGHDK and CDR2 SYGVNS. The CDR3: CASSAGLAAYRETQYF. In DNA, the CDR3 is TGTGCCAGCAGTGCGGGACTAGCTGCATATAGGGAGACCCAGTACTTC. Full variable domain (rest looked up from reference TRBV25-1 and TRBJ2-5): EADIYQTPRYLVIGTGKKITLECSQTMGHDKMYWYQQDPGMELHLIHYSYGVNSTEKGDLSSESTVSRIRTEHFPLTLESARPSHTSQYLCASSAGLAAYRETQYFGPGTRLLVL.

This clone is medium-sized (0.01 to 0.1%) within its sample. The gene calls are TRBV7-2 and TRBJ1-1; D remains ambiguous. CDR3 length: 14 amino acids. V gave up 5 bases and J gave up 1 base, with 11 bases separating them. Germline CDR1 is SGHTA and CDR2 is FQGNSA. The CDR3 sequence is CASSPTIGNTEAFF. The CDR3 nucleotides are TGTGCCAGCAGCCCTACCATCGGGAACACTGAAGCTTTCTTT.

The table lists this clone with a few counts. V usage is TRBV6-6 and J usage is TRBJ1-1; no clear D gene. With 0 bases removed from V and 2 bases from J, the gap between germline ends came to 7 bases. Germline values: CDR1 MNHNY, CDR2 SVGAGI (reference sequence). This CDR3 region has 14 residues. CDR3 nucleotides: TGTGCCAGCAGTTACTCGCGTTTCAACACTGAAGCTTTCTTT. Translation gives CASSYSRFNTEAFF.

The chain combines TRBV27 with TRBJ1-5, with 9 bases fitting TRBD1. CDR1 is MNHEY, CDR2 SMNVEV, per germline (reference sequence). V lost 3 bases and J lost 4; bases outside the gene matches: 10. The CDR3 is made up of 17 amino acids. This CDR3 reads CASSFFGGQGDNQPQHF. The CDR3 DNA sequence: TGTGCCAGCAGTTTTTTTGGGGGACAGGGAGATAATCAGCCCCAGCATTTT.

This clone has only a few counts. This sequence joins TRBV19 and TRBJ1-6; D call uncertain. CDR1 is LNHDA and CDR2 is SQIVND in the germline V gene (reference sequence). This CDR3 is built from 14 residues. Between the trimmed V and J ends, which lost 0 bases and 6 bases, there was a span of 6 bases. The CDR3 DNA reads TGTGCCAGTAGTATAGACCCGAGTAATTCACCCCTCCACTTT. Its translation: CASSIDPSNSPLHF. Together with reference TRBV19 and TRBJ1-6, the CDR3 gives the full variable domain: DGGITQSPKYLFRKEGQNVTLSCEQNLNHDAMYWYRQDPGQGLRLIYYSQIVNDFQKGDIAEGYSVSREKKESFPLTVTSAQKNPTAFYLCASSIDPSNSPLHFGNGTRLTVT.

The chain uses TRBV5-1 and TRBJ2-1; tentatively, D is TRBD2 (6 bases). V dropped 0 bases and J dropped 8 bases, with 18 bases sitting between them. CDR3 length: 16 amino acids. Germline-derived CDR1 and CDR2 are SGHRS and YFSETQ. The CDR3 sequence: CASSLDGMGLAYEQFF. For the CDR3, the DNA is TGCGCCAGCAGCTTGGATGGGATGGGACTCGCGTATGAGCAGTTCTTC.

The chain joins TRBV7-8 to TRBJ1-4; 9 nucleotides line up with TRBD1. The V gene's germline CDR1 is SGHVS and CDR2 FQNEAQ. This CDR3 has 16 residues. The V segment lost 4 bases and the J segment 2 bases; nucleotides outside the gene matches: 5. DNA for the CDR3: TGTGCCAGCAGCTACAGGGGGCCGGGGACTAATGAAAAACTGTTTTTT. Protein product: CASSYRGPGTNEKLFF.

The chain employs TRBV7-9 and TRBJ2-7, with 9 bases fitting TRBD2. The CDR3 loop spans 16 amino acids. CDR1 and CDR2 from the germline V gene are SEHNR and FQNEAQ (reference sequence). V lost 9 bases and J lost 2; bases outside the gene matches: 14. DNA of the CDR3: TGTGCCAGTTCATGGGCGGGGGGGCCCGTTACCTACGAGCAGTACTTC. Encoded protein: CASSWAGGPVTYEQYF.

The chain couples TRBV11-3 to TRBJ2-2; D is possibly TRBD1 (6 bases). Germline V CDR1 and CDR2: SGHNT, YENEEA. This CDR3 has 13 residues. V gave up 4 bases and J gave up 6 bases, with 9 bases separating them. In DNA form, the CDR3 reads TGTGCCAGCAGCTACAGGGTATCCGGGGAGCTGTTTTTT. Amino acids: CASSYRVSGELFF.

This chain links TRBV27 with TRBJ2-5; TRBD1 aligns across 7 bases. From germline, CDR1 is MNHEY and CDR2 SMNVEV (reference sequence). The CDR3 length is 18 residues. V gave up 3 bases and J gave up 0 bases; unmatched junction bases: 13. CDR3: CASSFLSIGGTNQETQYF. CDR3 bases: TGTGCCAGCAGTTTTCTTTCAATAGGGGGCACCAACCAAGAGACCCAGTACTTC.

This clone appeared once. V is TRBV13 and J is TRBJ1-5; a possible D gene is TRBD1 (6 bases). V was pared by 3 bases and J by 3 bases, with 9 bases between. The germline V gene has CDR1 PRHDT and CDR2 FYEKMQ (reference sequence). This CDR3 has 14 residues. In DNA, the CDR3 is TGTGCCAGCAGCTTTAGGACAGACAATCAGCCCCAGCATTTT. This sequence encodes CASSFRTDNQPQHF. Drawing the rest from reference TRBV13 and TRBJ1-5, the complete variable domain is AAGVIQSPRHLIKEKRETATLKCYPIPRHDTVYWYQQGPGQDPQFLISFYEKMQSDKGSIPDRFSAQQFSDYHSELNMSSLELGDSALYFCASSFRTDNQPQHFGDGTRLSIL.

V gene TRBV25-1 combines with J gene TRBJ2-2; 11 positions match TRBD2. The germline CDR1 and CDR2 sequences are MGHDK and SYGVNS. CDR3 size: 18 residues. The V and J ends lost 5 bases and 0 bases, in that order; junction bases with no gene match: 8. In nucleotides, the CDR3 is TGTGCCAGCAGTACCACAGGGACTAGCGGAGCGAACACCGGGGAGCTGTTTTTT. It is translated as CASSTTGTSGANTGELFF. The variable domain in full, with the rest retrieved from reference TRBV25-1 and TRBJ2-2, is EADIYQTPRYLVIGTGKKITLECSQTMGHDKMYWYQQDPGMELHLIHYSYGVNSTEKGDLSSESTVSRIRTEHFPLTLESARPSHTSQYLCASSTTGTSGANTGELFFGEGSRLTVL.

The genes are TRBV15 and TRBJ2-3, with TRBD2 matching 10 bases. V lost 1 base, J lost 4 bases, and 11 bases stayed unmatched. Germline lookup yields CDR1 LNHNV and CDR2 YYDKDF (reference sequence). The CDR3 extends over 18 amino acids. Here the CDR3 DNA reads TGTGCCACCAGCAGAGGAAACCGGCTAGCGGGAGAGGCAGATACGCAGTATTTT. Translation: CATSRGNRLAGEADTQYF. Supplemented by reference TRBV15 and TRBJ2-3, the full variable domain reads DAMVIQNPRYQVTQFGKPVTLSCSQTLNHNVMYWYQQKSSQAPKLLFHYYDKDFNNEADTPDNFQSRRPNTSFCFLDIRSPGLGDTAMYLCATSRGNRLAGEADTQYFGPGTRLTVL.